Following are 10 T cell receptor beta chains from one sample sequenced in a study of blood T cell repertoires in COVID-19. Sequenced by immunoSEQ multiplex PCR; TCRdb stores in-frame clones only, minus some. In the table there are tens of thousands of clones, 65% to 80% of which are singletons. Material for sequencing was peripheral blood. These receptors were collected from a woman of 80 years or more with active or convalescent COVID-19.

J is TRBJ1-2 and V is TRBV24-1; 8 nucleotides agree with TRBD1. V lost 2 bases, J lost 8 bases, and 12 bases stayed unmatched. The CDR3 consists of 16 residues. Germline values: CDR1 KGHDR, CDR2 SFDVKD. The CDR3 protein is CATSDSRTGTMGGYTF. For the CDR3, the DNA is TGTGCCACCAGTGATTCCCGGACAGGGACTATGGGGGGCTACACCTTC.

V and J are TRBV7-2 and TRBJ2-7; the match to TRBD1 covers 8 bases. In germline, CDR1 is SGHTA, CDR2 FQGNSA. J lost 2 bases, V lost 5 bases, and 5 bases had no gene match. The CDR3 sequence is 14 residues long. This CDR3 is CASSPRQGPYEQYF. The CDR3 DNA is TGTGCCAGCAGCCCAAGACAGGGGCCCTACGAGCAGTACTTC.

The chain has TRBV5-1 and TRBJ2-1; the match to TRBD2 covers 9 bases. This CDR3 has 15 residues. Trimming at V came to 4 bases and at J to 4 bases, leaving 6 bases not matched to a gene. Germline values: CDR1 SGHRS, CDR2 YFSETQ. CDR3 in amino acids: CASSRSGGLYNEQFF. Here the CDR3 DNA reads TGCGCCAGCAGCAGAAGCGGGGGGTTGTACAATGAGCAGTTCTTC.

The chain recombines TRBV2 with TRBJ1-2; 7 positions agree with TRBD1. The CDR3 loop spans 12 amino acids. CDR1 and CDR2 from the germline V gene are SNHLY and FYNNEI. J was trimmed by 9 bases and V by 5 bases; bases with no gene match: 6. The DNA for the CDR3 is TGTGCCAGCAGTCAAAGACAGGGCCGCTACACCTTC. Protein: CASSQRQGRYTF.

This clone was seen a single time. This chain links TRBV30 with TRBJ1-1; tentative D call: TRBD1 (6 bases). Trimming removed 0 bases at V and 3 bases at J, with 11 bases between. This CDR3 contains 14 residues. Germline loops: CDR1 GTSNPN, CDR2 SVGIG (reference sequence). CDR3 in DNA: TGTGCCTGGAGTGTCGGGGGGGGGCACACTGAAGCTTTCTTT. Translation: CAWSVGGGHTEAFF.

This clone was recorded a few times. The chain uses TRBV3-1 (or the pseudogene TRBV3-2) and TRBJ1-5, with D possibly matching TRBD1 (6 bases). This CDR3 comprises 13 residues. Looked up from germline, CDR1 is LGHDT and CDR2 is YNNKEL (reference sequence). V was cut by 6 bases and J by 7 bases, with 13 bases left in between. The CDR3 loop reads CASSTGLGQPQHF. The CDR3 DNA sequence: TGTGCCAGCAGTACAGGGTTGGGGCAGCCCCAGCATTTT.

The chain links TRBV5-6 to TRBJ2-3; perhaps TRBD1 as D (5 bases). The germline V and J ends were trimmed by 2 bases and 0 bases, with 10 bases remaining between them. The CDR3 extends over 15 amino acids. Germline-derived CDR1 and CDR2 are SGHDT and YYEEEE. DNA of the CDR3: TGTGCCAGCAGCTTAGGGGCTAAGAGCACAGATACGCAGTATTTT. Protein product: CASSLGAKSTDTQYF.

Only a few counts were recorded for this clone. V usage is TRBV10-2 and J usage is TRBJ1-2; D uncertain. The CDR3 runs 13 residues. Germline CDR1 and CDR2: WSHSY and SAAADI. V was clipped by 6 bases and J by 8 bases, with 16 bases between them. CDR3 nucleotide sequence: TGCGCCAGCAGCTATGGAGTCGAGGAGGGCTACACCTTC. Its protein product is CASSYGVEEGYTF.

This clone was seen more than once but under ten times. The CDR3: CASTQGLAGASSTDTQYF. Written as DNA, the CDR3 is TGTGCCAGCACCCAGGGACTAGCGGGGGCCTCTAGCACAGATACGCAGTATTTT. The genes are TRBV25-1 and TRBJ2-3; 14 bases agree with TRBD2. The V segment lost 7 bases and the J segment 0 bases; nucleotides outside the gene matches: 9. Germline V gene sequence: CDR1 MGHDK, CDR2 SYGVNS. The CDR3 loop spans 18 amino acids.

The chain has TRBV6-6 and TRBJ2-5; the match to TRBD2 covers 10 bases. V trimming: 3 bases; J trimming: 5 bases; junction bases outside the gene matches: 6. CDR1 MNHNY and CDR2 SVGAGI come from the germline V gene (reference sequence). This CDR3 has 15 residues. CDR3 coding DNA: TGTGCCAGCAGTTATTTGGCTAGCGGGGGTGAGACCCAGTACTTC. Translating gives CASSYLASGGETQYF.